This entry concerns a single TCR beta chain. TCRdb keeps only in-frame clones here, not all; method: immunoSEQ multiplex PCR. The sample consists of about 190,000 clones, roughly nine tenths of them appearing once. These data are taken from a study of blood T cell repertoires in COVID-19. The V gene lost 1 base and the J gene lost 4 bases, with 7 bases spanning the gap. The CDR3 totals 13 residues. Germline CDR1 reads SEHNR; CDR2 reads FQNEAQ (reference sequence). This chain joins TRBV7-9 and TRBJ1-2; no clear D. What was sequenced was peripheral blood. The TCR was taken from a man in his forties with acute or convalescent COVID-19. The CDR3 is CASSLGLVYGYTF. As DNA, the CDR3 is TGTGCCAGCAGCTTAGGGCTGGTCTATGGCTACACCTTC.